This TCR beta chain emerged from a study of shared clonotypes between healthy human individuals. The study's findings and limits: Enrolling few donors narrowed the genetic and exposure-history diversity that was represented. An effect of sequencing depth on clonotype sharing among donors was expected.

The CDR3 runs 19 residues. The germline V gene encodes CDR1 GTSNPN and CDR2 SVGIG (reference sequence). V lost 3 bases, J lost 6 bases, and 33 bases lay in between. Profiled with immunoSEQ multiplex PCR; TCRdb holds only in-frame clones, not every one. The sample includes hundreds of thousands of clones, around three quarters of them seen just once. Of note for this clone: Its antigen is not identified.

Free of recent acute infections or vaccinations, the donors were healthy HIV-negative adults. Samples left unsorted employed tens of millions of PBMCs for genomic DNA. Sequencing was carried out using PBMCs. The V call is TRBV30, the J call TRBJ2-7; D is unclear. This TCR was sampled from a woman in her thirties or forties in good health. Some clones in this sample may be carry-over from other donors' samples. Here the CDR3 reads CAWSPRGLEATNLRGEQYF. The CDR3 coding sequence is TGTGCCTGGAGCCCTCGAGGTCTAGAAGCGACAAACCTACGAGGCGAGCAGTACTTC.